This record covers a single T cell receptor beta chain. Antigen specificity is unknown. The data originate from a study of T cells after yellow fever vaccination. General study points: Few clonotypes appeared in both CD4 and CD8 compartments. Sorted repertoires could include abundant contaminating clonotypes from bulk cells. Primary-vaccination clones mostly resurfaced post-booster (roughly 97% CD4, approximately 90% CD8).

Template-switching 5'RACE yielded the TCR cDNA; a universal primer site and UMIs were added in the process. TCRdb reanalysed the 5' RACE reads using MiXCR and keeps one entry per CDR3 protein. This table has 340,000 or so distinct CDR3 sequences, around 12% appearing once. The CDR3 spans 13 residues. V lost 1 base and J lost 6, with 7 bases in between. Germline V lookup: CDR1 MGHRA, CDR2 YSYEKL. The sequence came from a man younger than 30 who received the YFV17D yellow fever vaccine. The V call is TRBV4-1, the J call TRBJ1-5; no firm D call. The source was CD4+ T cells sorted from PBMCs, collected 15 days after the yellow fever booster vaccination. In nucleotides, the CDR3 is TGCGCCAGCAGCCAAGGTCCCTCTCAGCCCCAGCATTTT. Encoded protein: CASSQGPSQPQHF.